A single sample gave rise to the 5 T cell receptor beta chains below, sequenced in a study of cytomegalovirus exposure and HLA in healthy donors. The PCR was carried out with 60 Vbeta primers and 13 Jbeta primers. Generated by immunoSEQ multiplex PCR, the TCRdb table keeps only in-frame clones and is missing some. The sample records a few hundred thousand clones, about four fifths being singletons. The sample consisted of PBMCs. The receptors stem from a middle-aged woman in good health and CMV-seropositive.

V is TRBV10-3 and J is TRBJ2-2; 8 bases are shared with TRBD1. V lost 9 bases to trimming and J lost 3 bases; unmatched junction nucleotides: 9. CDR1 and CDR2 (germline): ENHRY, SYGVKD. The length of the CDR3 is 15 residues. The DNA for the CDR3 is TGTGCCATAAATACAGGGGGAGGTGACACCGGGGAGCTGTTTTTT. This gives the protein CAINTGGGDTGELFF.

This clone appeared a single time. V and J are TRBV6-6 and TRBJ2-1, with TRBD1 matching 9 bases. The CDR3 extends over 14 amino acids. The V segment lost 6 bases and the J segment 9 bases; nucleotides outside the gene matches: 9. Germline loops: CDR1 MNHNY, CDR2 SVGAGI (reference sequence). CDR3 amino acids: CASRAGTGMFEQFF. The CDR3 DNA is TGTGCCAGCAGAGCCGGGACAGGGATGTTTGAGCAGTTCTTC.

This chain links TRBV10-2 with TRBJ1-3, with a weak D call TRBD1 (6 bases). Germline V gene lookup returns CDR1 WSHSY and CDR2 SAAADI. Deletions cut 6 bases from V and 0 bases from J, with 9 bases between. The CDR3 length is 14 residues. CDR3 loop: CASRDSSSGNTIYF. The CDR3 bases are TGCGCCAGCAGGGACAGTAGCTCTGGAAACACCATATATTTT.

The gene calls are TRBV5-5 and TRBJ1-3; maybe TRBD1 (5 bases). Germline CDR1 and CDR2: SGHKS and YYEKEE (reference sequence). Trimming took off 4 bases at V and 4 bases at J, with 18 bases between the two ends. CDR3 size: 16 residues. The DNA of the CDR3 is TGTGCCAGCAGCCCCTTAGCCGTCAGGGCCGGAAACACCATATATTTT. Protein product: CASSPLAVRAGNTIYF.

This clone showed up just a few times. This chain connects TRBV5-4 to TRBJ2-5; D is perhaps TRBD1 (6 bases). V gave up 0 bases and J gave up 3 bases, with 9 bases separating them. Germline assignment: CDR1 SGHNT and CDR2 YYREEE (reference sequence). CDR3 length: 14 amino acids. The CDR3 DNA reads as TGTGCCAGCAGCTTGGAAGCAGGGGAAGAGACCCAGTACTTC. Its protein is CASSLEAGEETQYF.